This paragraph covers one T cell receptor beta chain sequence. Original processing notes: Amplification of reference gene primers provided the estimated nucleated cell counts. The method was immunoSEQ multiplex PCR; TCRdb's version includes in-frame clones alone and lacks a portion of them. That table furnishes V, J and clone size, whereas the DNA furnished D and trimming. This sample carries around 250,000 clones, 65% to 90% of them seen once, and the ten largest clones take about 5.1%. This sample was taken from a study of blood T cell repertoires in COVID-19. The wider study: The United States, Italy and Spain were the sources of the acute and convalescent COVID-19 samples. T cells, B-cell-depleted T cells, or PBMCs supplied cDNA or gDNA.

The sequenced sample consisted of peripheral blood. The source of this sequence is a man between 50 and 59 years old with active or convalescent COVID-19.

CDR3: CASSLGGRVHEQYF. DNA of the CDR3: TGTGCCAGCAGCTTGGGTGGCAGGGTACACGAGCAGTACTTC. This chain links TRBV5-4 with TRBJ2-7, with D perhaps TRBD1 (5 bases). Germline CDR1 SGHNT, CDR2 YYREEE (reference sequence). CDR3 size: 14 residues. Trimming removed 0 bases from V and 5 bases from J, with 12 bases in between.